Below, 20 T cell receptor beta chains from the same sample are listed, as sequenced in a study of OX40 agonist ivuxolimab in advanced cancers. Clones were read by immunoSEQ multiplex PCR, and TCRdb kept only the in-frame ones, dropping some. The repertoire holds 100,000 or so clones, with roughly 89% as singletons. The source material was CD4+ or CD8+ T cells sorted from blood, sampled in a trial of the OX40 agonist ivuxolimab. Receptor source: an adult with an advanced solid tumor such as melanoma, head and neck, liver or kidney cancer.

In DNA form, the CDR3 reads TGTGCCAGCAGCACCGGGACATCTTATCGGGAGACCCAGTACTTC. Amino acid sequence: CASSTGTSYRETQYF. This sequence joins TRBV9 and TRBJ2-5, with D possibly being TRBD1 (6 bases). Germline-derived CDR1 and CDR2 are SGDLS and YYNGEE. V was shortened by 4 bases and J by 5 bases, with 18 bases between the two germline ends. This CDR3 has 15 residues.

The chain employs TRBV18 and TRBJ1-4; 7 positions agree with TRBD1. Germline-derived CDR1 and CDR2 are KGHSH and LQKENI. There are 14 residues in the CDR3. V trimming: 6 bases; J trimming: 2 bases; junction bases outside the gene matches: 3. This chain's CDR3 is CASSLGQTNEKLFF. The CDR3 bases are TGTGCCAGCTCCCTGGGACAGACTAATGAAAAACTGTTTTTT.

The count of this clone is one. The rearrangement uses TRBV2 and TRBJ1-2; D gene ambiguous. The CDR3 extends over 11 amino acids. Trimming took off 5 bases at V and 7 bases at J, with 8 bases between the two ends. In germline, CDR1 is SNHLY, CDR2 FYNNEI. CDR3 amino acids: CASSPGSGYTF. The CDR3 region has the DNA TGTGCCAGCAGTCCGGGGAGTGGCTACACCTTC. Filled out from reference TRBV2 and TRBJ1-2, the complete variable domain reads EPEVTQTPSHQVTQMGQEVILRCVPISNHLYFYWYRQILGQKVEFLVSFYNNEISEKSEIFDDQFSVERPDGSNFTLKIRSTKLEDSAMYFCASSPGSGYTFGSGTRLTVV.

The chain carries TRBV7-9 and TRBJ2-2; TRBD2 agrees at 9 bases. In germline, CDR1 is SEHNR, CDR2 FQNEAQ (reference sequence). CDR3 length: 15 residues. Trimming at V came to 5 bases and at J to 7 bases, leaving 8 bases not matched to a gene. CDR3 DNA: TGTGCCAGCAGCCCCCCCCGAGCGGGAGGCGGGGAGCTGTTTTTT. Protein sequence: CASSPPRAGGGELFF.

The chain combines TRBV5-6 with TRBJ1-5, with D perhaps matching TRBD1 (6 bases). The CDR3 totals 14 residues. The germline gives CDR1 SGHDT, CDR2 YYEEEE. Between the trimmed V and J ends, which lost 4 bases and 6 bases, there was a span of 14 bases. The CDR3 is CASSRGGPGQPQHF. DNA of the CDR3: TGTGCCAGCAGCCGGGGGGGGCCGGGTCAGCCCCAGCATTTT.

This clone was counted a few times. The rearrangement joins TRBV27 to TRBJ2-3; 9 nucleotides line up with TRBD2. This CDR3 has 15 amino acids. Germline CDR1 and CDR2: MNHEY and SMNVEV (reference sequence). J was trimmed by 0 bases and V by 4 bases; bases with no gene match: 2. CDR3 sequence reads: CASSSSGTSTDTQYF. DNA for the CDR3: TGTGCCAGCAGTTCTAGCGGGACAAGCACAGATACGCAGTATTTT.

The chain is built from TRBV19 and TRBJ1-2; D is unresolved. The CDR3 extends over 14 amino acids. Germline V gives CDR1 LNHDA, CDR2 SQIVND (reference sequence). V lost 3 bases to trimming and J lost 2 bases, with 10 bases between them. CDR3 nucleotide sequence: TGTGCCAGTAGTATGGTCCCGGAAAACTATGGCTACACCTTC. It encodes CASSMVPENYGYTF.

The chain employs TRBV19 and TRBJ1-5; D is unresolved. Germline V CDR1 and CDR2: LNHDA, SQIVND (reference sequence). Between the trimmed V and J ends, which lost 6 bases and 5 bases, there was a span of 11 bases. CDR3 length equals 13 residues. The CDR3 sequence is CASSQMVDQPQHF. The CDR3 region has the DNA TGTGCCAGTAGCCAAATGGTGGATCAGCCCCAGCATTTT.

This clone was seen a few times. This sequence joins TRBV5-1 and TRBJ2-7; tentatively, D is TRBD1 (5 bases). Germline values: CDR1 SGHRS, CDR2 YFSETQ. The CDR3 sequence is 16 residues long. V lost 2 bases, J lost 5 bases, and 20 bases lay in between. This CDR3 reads CASSLGRSFAGNEQYF. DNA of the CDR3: TGCGCCAGCAGCTTAGGACGGTCCTTTGCAGGGAACGAGCAGTACTTC. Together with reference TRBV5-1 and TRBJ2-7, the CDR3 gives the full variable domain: KAGVTQTPRYLIKTRGQQVTLSCSPISGHRSVSWYQQTPGQGLQFLFEYFSETQRNKGNFPGRFSGRQFSNSRSEMNVSTLELGDSALYLCASSLGRSFAGNEQYFGPGTRLTVT.

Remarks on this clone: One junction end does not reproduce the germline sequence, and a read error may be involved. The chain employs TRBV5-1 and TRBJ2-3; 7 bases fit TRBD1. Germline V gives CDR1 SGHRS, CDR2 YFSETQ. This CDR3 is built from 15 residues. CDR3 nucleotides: TGTGCCAGCAGCTTGGAGACAGGGTGGTCAAATACGCAGTATTTT. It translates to CASSLETGWSNTQYF. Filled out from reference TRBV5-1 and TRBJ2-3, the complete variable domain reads KAGVTQTPRYLIKTRGQQVTLSCSPISGHRSVSWYQQTPGQGLQFLFEYFSETQRNKGNFPGRFSGRQFSNSRSEMNVSTLELGDSALYLCASSLETGWSNTQYFGPGTRLTVL.

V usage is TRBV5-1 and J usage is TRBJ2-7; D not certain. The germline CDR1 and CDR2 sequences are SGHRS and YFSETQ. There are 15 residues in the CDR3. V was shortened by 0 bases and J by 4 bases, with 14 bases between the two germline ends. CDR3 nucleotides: TGCGCCAGCAGCTTGGGTGGGGTAGGCTCATACGAGCAGTACTTC. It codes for CASSLGGVGSYEQYF.

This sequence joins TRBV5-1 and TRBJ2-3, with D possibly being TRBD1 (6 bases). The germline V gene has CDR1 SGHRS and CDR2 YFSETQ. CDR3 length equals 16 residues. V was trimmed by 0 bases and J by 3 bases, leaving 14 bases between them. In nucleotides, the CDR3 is TGCGCCAGCAGCTTGGAACAGGGATGGGGGACAGATACGCAGTATTTT. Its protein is CASSLEQGWGTDTQYF.

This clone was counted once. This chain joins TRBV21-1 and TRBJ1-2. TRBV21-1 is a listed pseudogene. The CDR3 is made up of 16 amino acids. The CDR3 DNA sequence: TGTGCCAGCAGCAAATCGGGGGAGGGGAATGACTATGGCTACACCTTC. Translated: CASSKSGEGNDYGYTF.

The chain's CDR3 is CASSLVGGLSYGYTF. The CDR3 coding sequence is TGTGCCAGCAGCTTAGTAGGCGGCCTCAGCTATGGCTACACCTTC. V is TRBV7-3 and J is TRBJ1-2; D remains unclear. V gave up 2 bases and J gave up 4 bases, with 14 bases separating them. Germline CDR1 SGHTA, CDR2 FQGTGA. The CDR3 has 15 amino acids. Full variable domain (rest looked up from reference TRBV7-3 and TRBJ1-2): GAGVSQTPSNKVTEKGKYVELRCDPISGHTALYWYRQSLGQGPEFLIYFQGTGAADDSGLPNDRFFAVRPEGSVSTLKIQRTERGDSAVYLCASSLVGGLSYGYTFGSGTRLTVV.

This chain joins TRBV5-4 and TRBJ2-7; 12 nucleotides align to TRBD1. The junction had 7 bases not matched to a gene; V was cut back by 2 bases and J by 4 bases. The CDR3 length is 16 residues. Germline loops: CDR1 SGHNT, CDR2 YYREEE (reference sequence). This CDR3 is CASSLGQGQGAYEQYF. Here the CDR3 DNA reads TGTGCCAGCAGCTTAGGGCAGGGACAGGGGGCGTACGAGCAGTACTTC. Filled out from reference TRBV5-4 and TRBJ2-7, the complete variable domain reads ETGVTQSPTHLIKTRGQQVTLRCSSQSGHNTVSWYQQALGQGPQFIFQYYREEENGRGNFPPRFSGLQFPNYSSELNVNALELDDSALYLCASSLGQGQGAYEQYFGPGTRLTVT.

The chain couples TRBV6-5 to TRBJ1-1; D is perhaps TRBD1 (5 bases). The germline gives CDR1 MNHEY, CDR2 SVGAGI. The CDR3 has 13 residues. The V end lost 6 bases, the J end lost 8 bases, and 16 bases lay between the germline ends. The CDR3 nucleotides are TGTGCCAGCAGACAATTAGGGACGCTCGAAGCTTTCTTT. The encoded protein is CASRQLGTLEAFF.

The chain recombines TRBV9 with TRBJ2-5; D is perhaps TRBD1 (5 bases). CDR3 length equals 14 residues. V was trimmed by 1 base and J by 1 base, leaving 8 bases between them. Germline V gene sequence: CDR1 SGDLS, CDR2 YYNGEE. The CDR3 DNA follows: TGTGCCAGCAGCGTACAGGGTGGCCAAGAGACCCAGTACTTC. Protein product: CASSVQGGQETQYF.

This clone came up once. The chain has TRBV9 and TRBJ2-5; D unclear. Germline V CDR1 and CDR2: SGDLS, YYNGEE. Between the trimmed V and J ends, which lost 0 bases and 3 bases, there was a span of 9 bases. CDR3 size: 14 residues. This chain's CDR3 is CASSVGPLEETQYF. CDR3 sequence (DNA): TGTGCCAGCAGCGTAGGTCCCCTCGAAGAGACCCAGTACTTC.

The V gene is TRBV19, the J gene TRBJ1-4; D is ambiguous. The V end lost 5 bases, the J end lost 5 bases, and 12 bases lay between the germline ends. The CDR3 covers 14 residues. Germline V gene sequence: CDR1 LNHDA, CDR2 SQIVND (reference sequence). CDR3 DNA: TGTGCCAGTAGTCGGACGGACGTCAATGAAAAACTGTTTTTT. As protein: CASSRTDVNEKLFF.

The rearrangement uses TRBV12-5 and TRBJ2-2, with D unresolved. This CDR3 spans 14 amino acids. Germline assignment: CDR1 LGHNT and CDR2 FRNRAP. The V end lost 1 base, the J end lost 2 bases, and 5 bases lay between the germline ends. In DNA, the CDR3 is TGTGCTAGTGGTTTGGGACGAAACACCGGGGAGCTGTTTTTT. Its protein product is CASGLGRNTGELFF. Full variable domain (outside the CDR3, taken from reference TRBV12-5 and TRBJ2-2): DARVTQTPRHKVTEMGQEVTMRCQPILGHNTVFWYRQTMMQGLELLAYFRNRAPLDDSGMPKDRFSAEMPDATLATLKIQPSEPRDSAVYFCASGLGRNTGELFFGEGSRLTVL.